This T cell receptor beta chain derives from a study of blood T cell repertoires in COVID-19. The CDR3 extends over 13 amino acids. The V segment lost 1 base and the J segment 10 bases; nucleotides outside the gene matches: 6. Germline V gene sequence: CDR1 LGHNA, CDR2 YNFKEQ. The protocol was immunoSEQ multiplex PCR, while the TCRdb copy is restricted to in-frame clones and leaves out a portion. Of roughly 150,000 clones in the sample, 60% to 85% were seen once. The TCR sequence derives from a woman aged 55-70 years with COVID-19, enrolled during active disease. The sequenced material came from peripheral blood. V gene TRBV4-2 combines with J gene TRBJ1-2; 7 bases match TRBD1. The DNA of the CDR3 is TGTGCCAGCAGCCAAGCCGGAACAGGGGACTACACCTTC. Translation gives CASSQAGTGDYTF.